The source of this T cell receptor (beta chain) is a study of cytomegalovirus exposure and HLA in healthy donors. Whole-study results and caveats: Researchers catalogued about 160 TCR beta chains as cytomegalovirus-associated.

The PCR made use of 60 Vbeta and 13 Jbeta primers. Generated by immunoSEQ multiplex PCR, the TCRdb table keeps only in-frame clones and is missing some. Of some 80,000 clones in the sample, around 76% were seen once. Trimming pared 2 bases from V and 5 bases from J, leaving 19 bases between. Per the germline V gene, CDR1 is SGHDN and CDR2 is FVKESK. This CDR3 region has 16 residues. A remark on this clone: Its specificity is not known.

The sequenced material came from PBMCs. The V call is TRBV14, the J call TRBJ2-7; TRBD1 might be the D (6 bases). The sequence came from a man aged 35 to 55 in good health and CMV-seronegative. The CDR3 nucleotides are TGTGCCAGCAGCCAACGTTGGGACACACGAACCAACGAGCAGTACTTC. Translation: CASSQRWDTRTNEQYF.